This T cell receptor beta chain was sequenced during a study of cytomegalovirus exposure and HLA in healthy donors. On the study more broadly: Within an early data release were about 85 million unique TCRs drawn from HLA-typed donors.

Trimming shortened V by 0 bases and J by 4 bases, and 5 bases separated the two germline ends. Germline V gene data show CDR1 as SGHRS and CDR2 as YFSETQ. This CDR3 contains 13 residues. With 60 Vbeta and 13 Jbeta primers, the PCR was carried out. As handled by the study authors: A later analysis counted 70 million to 85 million unique TCR beta chains, around 10 million shared. The table came from immunoSEQ multiplex PCR; TCRdb's copy has only in-frame clones and leaves some out. V, J and clone size derive from that table, while D and trimming were established from the DNA sequence. The data contain 200,000 to 300,000 clones, approximately 84% of them singletons.

Specimen: PBMCs. The clonotype originates from a woman in her forties in good health and CMV-seropositive. The J gene is TRBJ1-5, the V gene TRBV5-1; D gene unclear. The CDR3 DNA reads as TGCGCCAGCAGCTTGGGGGCGAATCAGCCCCAGCATTTT. Protein: CASSLGANQPQHF. Variable domain in full (rest from reference TRBV5-1 and TRBJ1-5): KAGVTQTPRYLIKTRGQQVTLSCSPISGHRSVSWYQQTPGQGLQFLFEYFSETQRNKGNFPGRFSGRQFSNSRSEMNVSTLELGDSALYLCASSLGANQPQHFGDGTRLSIL.